A single sample gave rise to the 16 T cell receptor beta chains below, sequenced in a study of cytomegalovirus exposure and HLA in healthy donors. PCR primers comprised 60 Vbeta and 13 Jbeta primers. Libraries were prepared by immunoSEQ multiplex PCR; TCRdb keeps only in-frame clonotypes and omits some of them. The top ten hold about 1.6% of the sample, which has about 61,000 clones, around 92% seen once. Material: PBMCs. The receptors come from a man aged 25-45 years in good health and CMV-seropositive.

The chain recombines TRBV13 with TRBJ2-1; 7 positions agree with TRBD2. V lost 4 bases to trimming and J lost 6 bases; unmatched junction nucleotides: 12. The CDR3 extends over 16 amino acids. The germline V gene encodes CDR1 PRHDT and CDR2 FYEKMQ (reference sequence). CDR3 in DNA: TGTGCCAGCAGCTCAGGCGCGGGAGCCAGGGTCAATGAGCAGTTCTTC. This gives the protein CASSSGAGARVNEQFF.

The chain has TRBV7-3 and TRBJ2-7, with a tentative D call TRBD2 (5 bases). Germline CDR1 SGHTA, CDR2 FQGTGA. This CDR3 comprises 13 residues. V was pared by 5 bases and J by 5 bases, with 13 bases between. The chain's CDR3 is CASSLTGVNEQYF. CDR3 in DNA: TGTGCCAGCAGCCTGACCGGGGTGAACGAGCAGTACTTC.

Only one count was recorded for this clone. The chain is built from TRBV29-1 and TRBJ1-1; no definite D call. V was shortened by 5 bases and J by 7 bases, with 14 bases between the two germline ends. The V gene's germline CDR1 is SQVTM and CDR2 ANQGSEA. The CDR3 covers 12 residues. CDR3 sequence: CSVLTGVLEAFF. DNA for the CDR3: TGCAGCGTTTTAACCGGGGTTCTTGAAGCTTTCTTT.

The chain uses TRBV6-1 and TRBJ2-3; D remains ambiguous. This CDR3 region has 13 residues. Germline loops: CDR1 MNHNS, CDR2 SASEGT. V gave up 2 bases and J gave up 4 bases, with 7 bases separating them. This CDR3 is CASSENMADTQYF. In nucleotides, the CDR3 is TGTGCCAGCAGTGAAAACATGGCAGATACGCAGTATTTT.

The chain couples TRBV7-2 to TRBJ2-1, with TRBD1 as a possible D gene (6 bases). The V gene's germline CDR1 is SGHTA and CDR2 FQGNSA. The CDR3 length is 16 residues. V was trimmed by 5 bases and J by 1 base, leaving 15 bases between them. CDR3 residues: CASSLHRVSSYNEQFF. The CDR3 region has the DNA TGTGCCAGCAGCCTCCACAGGGTCTCTTCCTACAATGAGCAGTTCTTC.

V and J are TRBV27 and TRBJ2-3; D gene ambiguous. V was cut by 6 bases and J by 0 bases, with 13 bases left in between. The CDR3 totals 15 residues. Germline values: CDR1 MNHEY, CDR2 SMNVEV (reference sequence). As DNA, the CDR3 is TGTGCCAGCAGCTCCCATCTAACCAGCACAGATACGCAGTATTTT. Translation: CASSSHLTSTDTQYF.

CDR3 sequence: CASSAVTGSSRRNQPQHF. In nucleotides, the CDR3 is TGTGCCAGCAGTGCGGTTACAGGGAGCTCCCGACGCAATCAGCCCCAGCATTTT. The V and J genes are TRBV2 and TRBJ1-5; perhaps TRBD1 as D (6 bases). Germline V gene sequence: CDR1 SNHLY, CDR2 FYNNEI. CDR3 length equals 18 residues. V was cut by 4 bases and J by 2 bases, with 21 bases left in between.

The chain uses TRBV15 and TRBJ2-2; 12 bases agree with TRBD2. The V gene's germline CDR1 is LNHNV and CDR2 YYDKDF (reference sequence). The CDR3 runs to 15 residues. V gave up 5 bases and J gave up 5 bases; unmatched junction bases: 3. The CDR3 region has the DNA TGTGCCACCAGCGTAGGGACTAGCGGGACCGGGGAGCTGTTTTTT. Protein product: CATSVGTSGTGELFF.

V gene TRBV7-2 combines with J gene TRBJ1-1, with TRBD1 identical over 10 bases. Germline values: CDR1 SGHTA, CDR2 FQGNSA. The CDR3 runs 15 residues. After removal of 1 base from V and 5 bases from J, the junction contained 4 bases not matched to a gene. CDR3 nucleotides: TGTGCCAGCAGCTTAGACGGGACAGGGGAAACTGAAGCTTTCTTT. Its protein product is CASSLDGTGETEAFF.

The rearrangement uses TRBV30 and TRBJ2-1; D may be TRBD2 (6 bases). Germline V gene lookup returns CDR1 GTSNPN and CDR2 SVGIG (reference sequence). This CDR3 spans 11 amino acids. V was clipped by 3 bases and J by 7 bases, with 7 bases between them. The CDR3 DNA follows: TGTGCCTGGAGGGAGGGAAATGAGCAGTTCTTC. Its translation: CAWREGNEQFF.

The rearrangement joins TRBV11-3 to TRBJ1-4; a possible D gene is TRBD1 (6 bases). The V gene lost 1 base and the J gene lost 8 bases, with 14 bases spanning the gap. Germline CDR1 SGHNT, CDR2 YENEEA. This CDR3 is 15 amino acids long. The CDR3 here is CASSLAGVKREKLFF. The CDR3 DNA reads TGTGCCAGCAGCTTAGCAGGGGTTAAGAGAGAAAAACTGTTTTTT.

The chain links TRBV4-2 to TRBJ1-2; D not certain. The CDR3 sequence is 14 residues long. Germline lookup yields CDR1 LGHNA and CDR2 YNFKEQ. Deletions cut 1 base from V and 2 bases from J, with 8 bases between. CDR3 DNA: TGTGCCAGCAGCCAAGTCTCCGGGAACTATGGCTACACCTTC. Amino acid sequence: CASSQVSGNYGYTF.

The V gene is TRBV27, the J gene TRBJ2-3, with 8 bases aligning to TRBD1. With 5 bases clipped from V and 1 base from J, the junction kept 5 bases outside the gene matches. Per the germline V gene, CDR1 is MNHEY and CDR2 is SMNVEV (reference sequence). The CDR3 runs 15 residues. CDR3 DNA sequence: TGTGCCAGCAGTGCCCCAGGGGGCGGCACAGATACGCAGTATTTT. It specifies CASSAPGGGTDTQYF.

The rearrangement links TRBV29-1 to TRBJ2-1; no firm D call. The CDR3 is 11 residues long. V was trimmed by 6 bases and J by 5 bases, leaving 8 bases between them. Germline CDR1 reads SQVTM; CDR2 reads ANQGSEA. The CDR3 coding sequence is TGCAGCGTCCGTTATAACAATGAGCAGTTCTTC. Translation gives CSVRYNNEQFF.

The J gene is TRBJ2-6, the V gene TRBV15; no reliable D call. Deletions cut 5 bases from V and 0 bases from J, with 14 bases between. The CDR3 sequence is 17 residues long. CDR1 is LNHNV, CDR2 YYDKDF, per germline (reference sequence). The CDR3 spells CATSSSPVRSGANVLTF. The CDR3 coding sequence is TGTGCCACCAGCTCCTCCCCGGTACGCTCTGGGGCCAACGTCCTGACTTTC.

The V gene is TRBV2, the J gene TRBJ2-5; TRBD2 matches 12 bases. The trim removed 3 bases at V and 0 bases at J, leaving 2 bases unmatched. This CDR3 comprises 16 residues. Germline V CDR1 and CDR2: SNHLY, FYNNEI. The CDR3 protein is CASSEGTSGYQETQYF. CDR3 DNA: TGTGCCAGCAGTGAGGGGACTAGCGGGTACCAAGAGACCCAGTACTTC.